The 9 T cell receptor beta chains below all came from one sample that was sequenced in a study of control samples from healthy donors and cancer patients. The assay was immunoSEQ multiplex PCR, and TCRdb's table has in-frame clones only and misses some. The sample includes approximately 140,000 clones, about 89% seen only once; the top ten take approximately 7%. Sample: blood. These receptor sequences come from a man between 18 and 29 years old in good health.

The chain links TRBV27 to TRBJ1-4, with D possibly TRBD1 on 6 matching bases. Per the germline V gene, CDR1 is MNHEY and CDR2 is SMNVEV (reference sequence). Between the trimmed V and J ends, which lost 4 bases and 7 bases, there was a span of 16 bases. The CDR3 has 15 amino acids. This CDR3 reads CASSSIGTQGEKLFF. CDR3 nucleotides: TGTGCCAGCAGTTCCATCGGGACACAAGGTGAAAAACTGTTTTTT.

The chain joins TRBV4-2 to TRBJ1-2, with 7 bases identical to TRBD1. The germline gives CDR1 LGHNA, CDR2 YNFKEQ. J was trimmed by 5 bases and V by 4 bases; bases with no gene match: 4. CDR3 length: 13 residues. This CDR3 reads CASSPQGEYGYTF. The CDR3 region has the DNA TGTGCCAGCAGCCCCCAGGGGGAATATGGCTACACCTTC.

The chain combines TRBV10-3 with TRBJ1-2; weak D call: TRBD1 (5 bases). Germline V gene sequence: CDR1 ENHRY, CDR2 SYGVKD. Trimming took 6 bases from V and 6 from J, leaving 11 bases between them. The CDR3 extends over 12 amino acids. The CDR3 sequence is CAIRGQGDGYTF. CDR3 DNA: TGTGCCATCAGGGGTCAGGGAGATGGCTACACCTTC.

The V gene is TRBV2, the J gene TRBJ1-1; perhaps TRBD1 as D (6 bases). The V end lost 6 bases, the J end lost 8 bases, and 10 bases lay between the germline ends. The CDR3 consists of 11 residues. Per germline, CDR1 SNHLY and CDR2 FYNNEI. Written as DNA, the CDR3 is TGTGCCAGCAGGGCCGACAGGGAAGCTTTCTTT. Encoded protein: CASRADREAFF.

V is TRBV19 and J is TRBJ2-5; tentatively, D is TRBD2 (6 bases). The CDR3 consists of 15 residues. Per the germline V gene, CDR1 is LNHDA and CDR2 is SQIVND (reference sequence). V lost 4 bases and J 3 bases, leaving 15 bases between the germline ends. The CDR3 DNA is TGTGCCAGTAGTAGCAGCGGGTTAAGAGAAGAGACCCAGTACTTC. Its translation: CASSSSGLREETQYF.

V and J are TRBV5-1 and TRBJ1-4, with unresolved D. CDR1 SGHRS and CDR2 YFSETQ come from the germline V gene. This CDR3 comprises 14 residues. V was shortened by 7 bases and J by 4 bases, with 14 bases between the two germline ends. The CDR3 reads CASSDPPSNEKLFF. The DNA for the CDR3 is TGCGCCAGCTCCGACCCTCCGAGTAATGAAAAACTGTTTTTT.

The chain is built from TRBV5-1 and TRBJ1-5, with 10 bases matching TRBD1. Germline trimming cut 4 bases from V and 1 base from J; bases unmatched to any gene: 8. Germline lookup yields CDR1 SGHRS and CDR2 YFSETQ. The CDR3 spans 17 residues. CDR3 residues: CASSTGTGERSNQPQHF. The CDR3 nucleotides are TGCGCCAGCAGCACCGGGACAGGGGAGCGAAGCAATCAGCCCCAGCATTTT. Together with reference TRBV5-1 and TRBJ1-5, the CDR3 gives the full variable domain: KAGVTQTPRYLIKTRGQQVTLSCSPISGHRSVSWYQQTPGQGLQFLFEYFSETQRNKGNFPGRFSGRQFSNSRSEMNVSTLELGDSALYLCASSTGTGERSNQPQHFGDGTRLSIL.

The chain is built from TRBV18 and TRBJ1-4; TRBD1 aligns across 8 bases. Germline V gene lookup returns CDR1 KGHSH and CDR2 LQKENI. The CDR3 runs to 15 residues. V lost 3 bases and J lost 7; bases outside the gene matches: 7. The CDR3 here is CASSPGQGRGEKLFF. DNA of the CDR3: TGTGCCAGCTCACCCGGACAGGGTCGAGGTGAAAAACTGTTTTTT. Full variable domain (outside the CDR3, taken from reference TRBV18 and TRBJ1-4): NAGVMQNPRHLVRRRGQEARLRCSPMKGHSHVYWYRQLPEEGLKFMVYLQKENIIDESGMPKERFSAEFPKEGPSILRIQQVVRGDSAAYFCASSPGQGRGEKLFFGSGTQLSVL.

This clone has just one count. J is TRBJ2-3 and V is TRBV5-5; TRBD2 matches 16 bases. This CDR3 is 18 amino acids long. V lost 2 bases and J lost 3; bases outside the gene matches: 6. The germline V gene encodes CDR1 SGHKS and CDR2 YYEKEE (reference sequence). CDR3 nucleotides: TGTGCCAGCAGCTTCGGGACTAGCGGGGGGGCCTCAACAGATACGCAGTATTTT. This codes for CASSFGTSGGASTDTQYF. Drawing the rest from reference TRBV5-5 and TRBJ2-3, the complete variable domain is DAGVTQSPTHLIKTRGQQVTLRCSPISGHKSVSWYQQVLGQGPQFIFQYYEKEERGRGNFPDRFSARQFPNYSSELNVNALLLGDSALYLCASSFGTSGGASTDTQYFGPGTRLTVL.